This T cell receptor (beta chain) stems from a study of T cell changes during pregnancy in multiple sclerosis. The data were produced by immunoSEQ multiplex PCR, yet TCRdb's version contains in-frame clones alone and is incomplete. The data contain under 95,000 clones, about nine tenths of them singletons. The V gene lost 5 bases and the J gene lost 5 bases, with 15 bases spanning the gap. From germline, CDR1 is LNHDA and CDR2 SQIVND (reference sequence). This CDR3 has 15 amino acids. The V gene is TRBV19, the J gene TRBJ1-4, with D possibly being TRBD1 (6 bases). The sequencing here drew on peripheral blood, taken after pregnancy. This clonotype originated in a female donor in good health, enrolled as a control in a pregnancy study. CDR3 amino acids: CASSRDTVGNEKLFF. In DNA form, the CDR3 reads TGTGCCAGTAGTCGGGACACGGTGGGGAATGAAAAACTGTTTTTT.